This T cell receptor (beta chain) was captured in a study of vaccination and CD4 T cells after COVID-19. Study context: A CEFX pool, an HIV-1 Nef pool, or no peptide went to control cultures.

Once obtained from cultured CD4+ T cells, the DNA was sequenced using the Oncomine TCR Beta short-read assay. Scientists extracted genomic DNA from CD4+ T cells grown in culture. TCRdb re-called the PCR reads with MiXCR, one entry per CDR3 protein. The table shows fewer than 12,000 distinct CDR3 sequences, with around two fifths occurring only once. Treatment defined: roughly 11-day PBMC culture with coronavirus spike peptide pools or control peptides (ViraFEST assay). First, ViraFEST expanded antigen-specific T cells with peptide pools, and next it sequenced the TCRs. PCR tests turned positive between March and December 2020, before US Alpha, Beta and Delta variants. Comment on this clonotype: The antigen remains unidentified. A read error is likely, as this CDR3 ends without the conserved phenylalanine or tryptophan.

Trimming took off 7 bases at V and 0 bases at J, with 15 bases between the two ends. The CDR3 spans 15 residues. Per the germline V gene, CDR1 is MNHEY and CDR2 is SMNVEV (reference sequence). The sample was CD4+ T cells from blood, cultured in vitro. The receptor comes from a human donor who had recovered from COVID-19. The V call is TRBV27, the J call TRBJ1-1; D ambiguous. CDR3 in amino acids: CASKDSALMNTEAFY. In DNA, the CDR3 is TGTGCCAGCAAGGATAGCGCACTCATGAACACTGAAGCTTTCTAT.